This T cell receptor beta chain is drawn from a study of blood T cell repertoires in COVID-19 (dated by TCRdb to the early 2020s). Context from the whole study: Samples from collaborators originated in the United States, Italy and Spain and spanned both the acute and convalescent phases of COVID-19. The samples were drawn from the first 160 participants of the ongoing ImmuneRACE study and from over a thousand subjects provided by 6 global collaborators. The prospective study material was composed of cDNA or gDNA derived from T cells, B-cell-depleted T cells, or PBMCs. The dataset comprised deeply sampled blood TCRbeta repertoires from subjects exposed to, actively infected with, or recovered from COVID-19. Sample metadata almost always included a de-identified subject ID, COVID-19 status, age in years and sex. Where HLA class I and class II types were available, the types were taken from metadata supplied by the sample provider, not from assay-based typing. A freely available public database, intended as a resource for researchers studying the immune response to SARS-CoV-2, is where the repertoires were released. General study outcomes and caveats: Clinical and demographic metadata were provided uncurated, with the amount varying by source and participant.

The collaborating institutions used their own protocols to collect whole blood in K2EDTA tubes. For TCRbeta analysis, collaborators shipped samples as frozen whole blood, isolated PBMCs, or DNA extracted from either of those sample types. TCRbeta CDR3 regions were amplified from genomic DNA using the immunoSEQ Assay, a bias-controlled multiplex PCR. Per the source publication's procedure: Within the assay, amplification of reference gene primers was used to estimate how many nucleated cells each sample contained. To quantify the absolute abundance of each unique TCRbeta CDR3 rearrangement, sequence reads were collapsed and filtered. For each sample, productive Simpson clonality was calculated as the square root of Simpson's diversity index over productive rearrangements. TCRdb stores this immuneACCESS table with in-frame sequences only. Part of the clones is absent; in the studies checked, under half of the shortfall reflects unresolved V genes, and no reason is known for the rest. For V, J and clone size, that table is used; D and trimming come from the DNA. The sample table records more than 150,000 clones; over 75% of these occur just once. The top ten clones comprise approximately 15% of the sample.

This clone was picked up a small number of times. Its target antigen remains unknown. No clone much larger than this one lies a single base away; base qualities are absent. The sequenced material came from peripheral blood. The TCR sequence derives from a woman in her thirties or forties with acute or convalescent COVID-19.

The CDR3 here reads CASSLVTGNEQYF. Read as DNA, the sequence is TGCGCCAGCAGCTTGGTGACAGGGAACGAGCAGTACTTC. This chain is built from TRBV5-1 and TRBJ2-7; 7 nucleotides in the junction match TRBD1. Counted from cysteine to phenylalanine, this CDR3 has 13 amino acids. Of the read, only the CDR3 DNA is kept; its 39 bases are in frame from base 1. The CDR1 and CDR2 encoded by the germline V gene are SGHRS and YFSETQ. V ends up 0 bases short and J 5 bases short, with an unmatched junction base count of 2.